This T cell receptor (beta chain) was profiled in a study of blood T cell repertoires in COVID-19. Study summary: Samples taken during acute and convalescent COVID-19 were collected in the United States, Italy and Spain. T cells, B-cell-depleted T cells, or PBMCs supplied cDNA or gDNA.

Assignments of participants to cohorts depended upon their own reported clinical history. Per the study methods: Scientists estimated how many nucleated cells there were by amplifying reference gene primers. Measured with immunoSEQ multiplex PCR; TCRdb has only the in-frame clones, and not every one. V and J calls and clone size are as listed in that table; D and trimming were resolved from the DNA. This table holds some 250,000 clones, 80% to 90% found once. The V segment lost 4 bases and the J segment 3 bases; nucleotides outside the gene matches: 8. Germline CDR1 is MGHDK and CDR2 is SYGVNS. The CDR3 runs 16 residues.

The source of this sequence is a woman between 50 and 59 years old who had recovered from COVID-19. The sample taken for sequencing was PBMCs or T cells enriched from blood (not recorded which). V gene TRBV25-1 combines with J gene TRBJ1-4; 7 bases agree with TRBD1. In DNA form, the CDR3 reads TGTGCCAGCAGTGGCCGACAGGGCACGGCTAATGAAAAACTGTTTTTT. Amino acid sequence: CASSGRQGTANEKLFF.